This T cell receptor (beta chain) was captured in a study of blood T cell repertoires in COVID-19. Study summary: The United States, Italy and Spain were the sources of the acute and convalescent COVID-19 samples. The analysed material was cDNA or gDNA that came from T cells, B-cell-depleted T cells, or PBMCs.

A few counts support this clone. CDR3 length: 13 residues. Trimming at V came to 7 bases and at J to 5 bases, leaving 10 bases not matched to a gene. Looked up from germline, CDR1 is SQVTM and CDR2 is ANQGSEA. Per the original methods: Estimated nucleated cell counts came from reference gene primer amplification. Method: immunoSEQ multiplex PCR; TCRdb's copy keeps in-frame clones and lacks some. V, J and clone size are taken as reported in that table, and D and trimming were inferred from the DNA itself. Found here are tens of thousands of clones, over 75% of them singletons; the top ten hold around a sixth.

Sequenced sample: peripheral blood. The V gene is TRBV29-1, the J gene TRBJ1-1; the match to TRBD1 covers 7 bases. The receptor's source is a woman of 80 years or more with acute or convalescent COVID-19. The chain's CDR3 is CSAGQEAGTEAFF. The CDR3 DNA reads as TGCAGCGCCGGACAGGAGGCGGGGACTGAAGCTTTCTTT.